This T cell receptor beta chain was sequenced for a study of blood T cell repertoires in COVID-19. Study background: The analysed material was cDNA or gDNA that came from T cells, B-cell-depleted T cells, or PBMCs.

Clinical histories supplied by participants themselves formed the basis of cohort assignment. Authors' methods: Using reference gene primer amplification, nucleated cell counts were estimated. Method: immunoSEQ multiplex PCR; TCRdb's copy keeps in-frame clones and lacks some. The D gene and trimming were derived from the DNA, and the V and J assignments and clone size from that table. This table holds roughly 420,000 clones, approximately 88% found once. Between the trimmed V and J ends, which lost 0 bases and 5 bases, there was a span of 4 bases. This CDR3 spans 12 amino acids. CDR1 is MNHEY and CDR2 is SVGEGT in the germline V gene.

The specimen was PBMCs or T cells enriched from blood (not recorded which). The chain has TRBV6-2 or TRBV6-3 and TRBJ1-2; D is unresolved. This clonotype was sampled from a woman aged 25 to 39 with acute COVID-19. CDR3 DNA sequence: TGTGCCAGCAGTTACTCCCCGTATGGCTACACCTTC. This translates into CASSYSPYGYTF.